Listed below are T cell receptor beta chains from one sample, sequenced in a study of shared clonotypes between healthy human individuals. Method: immunoSEQ multiplex PCR; TCRdb's copy keeps in-frame clones and lacks some. The table shows a few million clones, with 80% to 95% occurring only once. Sequencing input: naive CD4+ T cells from PBMCs. The receptors shown here come from a man between 18 and 35 years old in good health. Some clones in this sample may be carry-over from other donors' samples. Each CDR3 is given with its conserved first and last residue. D genes are given only for firm matches. Expanded clones are given a class, and other clones once, few, many or no size at all.

V,J,size,D,CDR3,DNA
TRBV7-9,TRBJ1-1,few,NA,CASSQDRYTEAFF,TGTGCCAGCAGCCAAGACAGATACACTGAAGCTTTCTTT
TRBV7-8,TRBJ2-3,NA,TRBD1,CASSRGQGGTDTQYF,TGTGCCAGCAGCCGCGGACAGGGAGGAACAGATACGCAGTATTTT
TRBV25-1,TRBJ2-7,NA,TRBD2,CASSESSGVYEQYF,TGTGCCAGCAGTGAATCTAGCGGGGTGTACGAGCAGTACTTC
TRBV4-1,TRBJ2-1,NA,NA,CASSQSGGGYNEQFF,TGCGCCAGCAGCCAATCCGGGGGCGGGTACAATGAGCAGTTCTTC
TRBV9,TRBJ1-3,NA,TRBD1,CASSLGTAGNTIYF,TGTGCCAGCAGCCTCGGGACAGCTGGAAACACCATATATTTT
TRBV19,TRBJ2-7,NA,TRBD2,CASSRTGTSGMPYEQYF,TGTGCCAGTAGTCGAACCGGGACTAGCGGGATGCCCTACGAGCAGTACTTC
TRBV30,TRBJ1-5,NA,NA,CALSRGNQPQHF,TGTGCCCTTTCTAGGGGCAATCAGCCCCAGCATTTT
TRBV6-6,TRBJ1-1,NA,TRBD1,CASSYRQGAPTEAFF,TGTGCCAGCAGTTACCGTCAGGGGGCGCCCACTGAAGCTTTCTTT
TRBV5-6,TRBJ1-2,once,NA,CASSLGTEYAGYTF,TGTGCCAGCAGCTTGGGGACGGAGTATGCGGGCTACACCTTC
TRBV5-4,TRBJ1-2,NA,TRBD1,CASSQGQTYGYTF,TGTGCCAGCAGCCAGGGACAGACGTATGGCTACACCTTC
TRBV7-9,TRBJ1-5,NA,TRBD1,CASSESGTGSNQPQHF,TGTGCCAGCAGCGAATCCGGGACAGGGAGCAATCAGCCCCAGCATTTT